The 4 T cell receptor beta chains in this list originate from one sample, sequenced in a study of post-analysis software for immune sequencing data. Tagging with unique molecular identifiers was a feature of the TCR beta cDNA libraries. One entry per CDR3 protein, called by TCRdb with MiXCR from the PCR reads. The data show some 890,000 distinct CDR3 sequences, roughly 50% seen once. The study's findings and limits: Higher frequency in patients than in controls was seen for roughly five TRBV segments, with TRBV5-6, TRBV5-1 and TRBV20-1 among them.

These receptors are not linked to any known antigen. Sequences were obtained from blood. The source of these receptors is a girl aged 5-17 years with multiple sclerosis.

The chain joins TRBV7-2 to TRBJ2-1, with D uncertain. The CDR3 has 16 residues. Germline V gives CDR1 SGHTA, CDR2 FQGNSA. The V gene lost 7 bases and the J gene lost 0 bases, with 16 bases spanning the gap. CDR3 nucleotide sequence: TGTGCCAGCACCCCCTCGTGGCCGAGCTCCTACAATGAGCAGTTCTTC. This gives the protein CASTPSWPSSYNEQFF.

The genes are TRBV7-3 and TRBJ2-5; TRBD2 matches at 11 bases. Germline CDR1 is SGHTA and CDR2 is FQGTGA. This CDR3 is 15 amino acids long. V shed 9 bases and J 4 bases; nucleotides not matched to a gene: 10. In DNA form, the CDR3 reads TGTGCCAGTAGGTTACTAGCGGGAGAGGGAGAGACCCAGTACTTC. Its translation is CASRLLAGEGETQYF. The variable domain in full, with the rest retrieved from reference TRBV7-3 and TRBJ2-5, is GAGVSQTPSNKVTEKGKYVELRCDPISGHTALYWYRQSLGQGPEFLIYFQGTGAADDSGLPNDRFFAVRPEGSVSTLKIQRTERGDSAVYLCASRLLAGEGETQYFGPGTRLLVL.

The V gene is TRBV3-1, the J gene TRBJ1-1, with 7 positions matching TRBD1. The germline gives CDR1 LGHDT, CDR2 YNNKEL (reference sequence). The ends lost 1 base at V and 6 bases at J; junction bases unmatched: 5. This CDR3 spans 14 amino acids. The CDR3 sequence: CASSQVQGWSEAFF. CDR3 coding DNA: TGTGCCAGCAGCCAAGTACAGGGGTGGTCTGAAGCTTTCTTT. The complete variable domain, with remaining parts taken from reference TRBV3-1 and TRBJ1-1, reads DTAVSQTPKYLVTQMGNDKSIKCEQNLGHDTMYWYKQDSKKFLKIMFSYNNKELIINETVPNRFSPKSPDKAHLNLHINSLELGDSAVYFCASSQVQGWSEAFFGQGTRLTVV.

This clonotype was counted only a few times. The CDR3 region has the DNA TGTGCCAGCAGCTTAGGCAATAGCCGGGGGGAAGGCTACACCTTC. This codes for CASSLGNSRGEGYTF. The chain uses TRBV13 and TRBJ1-2; D is possibly TRBD1 (5 bases). Trimming removed 0 bases from V and 8 bases from J, with 16 bases in between. Germline CDR1 PRHDT, CDR2 FYEKMQ (reference sequence). There are 15 residues in the CDR3.